This passage covers 8 T cell receptor beta chains from one sample sequenced in a study of patients and donors after allogeneic stem cell transplantation. TCRdb reanalysed the RT-PCR reads using MiXCR and keeps one entry per CDR3 protein. The repertoire holds approximately 33,000 distinct CDR3 sequences, with 6.5% to 7% as singletons. Specimen: blood, either unsorted or a sorted T cell fraction (not recorded which). The source of these receptors is a human donor who was either an allogeneic HSCT recipient or a stem cell or donor lymphocyte infusion donor (not recorded which). It is not recorded whose cells these are; they may come from a transplant donor.

The sample holds a few counts of this clonotype. The DNA of the CDR3 is TGTGCCAGCTCACCTGACACGGGCCAGGGTTCCACTGAAGCTTTCTTT. Its translation is CASSPDTGQGSTEAFF. The rearrangement links TRBV18 to TRBJ1-1; D might be TRBD1 (5 bases). The CDR3 is 16 residues long. The V end was cut by 3 bases, the J end by 4 bases, with 18 bases between. Germline CDR1 and CDR2: KGHSH and LQKENI.

This clonotype appeared a few times. The CDR3: CASSSFHEQYF. In DNA, the CDR3 is TGTGCCAGCAGTTCTTTCCACGAGCAGTACTTC. The chain is built from TRBV5-8 and TRBJ2-7; no clear D. The CDR3 extends over 11 amino acids. The V end was cut by 5 bases, the J end by 5 bases, with 8 bases between. Per the germline V gene, CDR1 is SGHTS and CDR2 is YDEGEE.

Many counts were recorded for this clonotype. The CDR3 here is CASSFGQFYNSPLHF. In DNA, the CDR3 is TGTGCCAGCAGCTTCGGGCAGTTCTATAATTCACCCCTCCACTTT. The chain recombines TRBV7-9 with TRBJ1-6, with D unresolved. This CDR3 has 15 residues. Between the trimmed V and J ends, which lost 3 bases and 3 bases, there was a span of 9 bases. Germline CDR1 and CDR2: SEHNR and FQNEAQ (reference sequence).

This clonotype was seen a handful of times. The CDR3 DNA reads as TGTGCCAGCAGGACCGGGACTACCCAAGAGACCCAGTACTTC. Its protein is CASRTGTTQETQYF. V and J are TRBV27 and TRBJ2-5, with 7 bases lining up with TRBD2. In germline, CDR1 is MNHEY, CDR2 SMNVEV (reference sequence). There are 14 residues in the CDR3. V was pared by 6 bases and J by 1 base, with 5 bases of the junction left unmatched.

There are a few counts of this clonotype. J is TRBJ2-5 and V is TRBV4-1; 10 bases agree with TRBD2. The germline V gene encodes CDR1 MGHRA and CDR2 YSYEKL. V lost 4 bases, J lost 5 bases, and 7 bases stayed unmatched. The CDR3 is made up of 15 amino acids. The CDR3 DNA is TGCGCCAGCAGCCCTCTAGCGGGAGTGGGGGAGACCCAGTACTTC. Translating gives CASSPLAGVGETQYF.

For this clonotype: The junction differs from germline at one of its ends, possibly a read error. The chain carries TRBV27 and TRBJ1-3, with 7 bases fitting TRBD1. This CDR3 is built from 15 residues. Germline V CDR1 and CDR2: MNHEY, SMNVEV (reference sequence). CDR3 in amino acids: CASSRTGSSGNTLYF. The CDR3 DNA sequence: TGTGCCAGCAGTCGGACAGGAAGCTCTGGAAACACCCTATATTTT.

This chain joins TRBV7-6 and TRBJ2-7; 15 bases map to TRBD2. V was pared by 5 bases and J by 3 bases, with 5 bases of the junction left unmatched. CDR3 length equals 16 residues. Per germline, CDR1 SGHVS and CDR2 FNYEAQ. This chain's CDR3 is CASSVGLAGGYYEQYF. CDR3 bases: TGTGCCAGCAGCGTAGGACTAGCGGGAGGGTACTACGAGCAGTACTTC.

This clonotype appeared many times. This chain uses TRBV3-1 with TRBJ1-1; D ambiguous. Deletions cut 4 bases from V and 4 bases from J, with 13 bases between. CDR1 and CDR2 from the germline V gene are LGHDT and YNNKEL (reference sequence). The CDR3 has 14 amino acids. CDR3 bases: TGTGCCAGCAGCCCCTCCGGGAGGTCCACTGAAGCTTTCTTT. Translating it yields CASSPSGRSTEAFF.